A selection of T cell receptor beta chains follows, all from one sample in a study of blood T cells in healthy people across ages. In TCRdb, the 5' RACE reads were re-called with MiXCR into one record per CDR3 protein. Of some 760,000 distinct CDR3 sequences in the sample, more than 20% were seen once. The same data also went into a second study, on T cells of mothers and their children.

Sample: blood. These receptors came from a boy aged 5-17 years in good health. The CDR3 runs from the conserved cysteine through the conserved F or W. D genes are given only for firm matches. A row's size may be missing; if present it is once, few, many or a size class.

d_call	v_call	clone_size	cdr3_length	j_call	cdr3_nt	cdr3_aa
TRBD1	TRBV5-1	NA	18	TRBJ2-6	TGCGCCAGCAGCATCCGGGACAGAGACTCCTCTGGGGCCAACGTCCTGACTTTC	CASSIRDRDSSGANVLTF
TRBD1	TRBV28	NA	15	TRBJ2-7	TGTGCCAGCAGAACGCAGGGGGCCTGGGCCTACGAGCAGTACTTC	CASRTQGAWAYEQYF
NA	TRBV2	NA	14	TRBJ2-4	TGTGCCAGCAGTGACAGCCTAGCCAAAAACATTCAGTACTTC	CASSDSLAKNIQYF
NA	TRBV7-2	few	14	TRBJ2-7	TGTGCCAGCAGTCAACAGACAGGCCCCTACGAGCAGTACTTC	CASSQQTGPYEQYF
NA	TRBV7-9	few	18	TRBJ2-3	TGTGCCAGCATCGGGCCCCCCTTGGCGGGACCCCTGGAAGATACGCAGTATTTT	CASIGPPLAGPLEDTQYF
NA	TRBV12-3/TRBV12-4	few	12	TRBJ2-1	TGTGCCAGCAACCCCGGAGGGAATGAGCAGTTCTTC	CASNPGGNEQFF
NA	TRBV21-1	few	16	TRBJ1-1	TGTGCCAGCAGCAACGCTGTGACCAGCATGAACACTGAAGCTTTCTTT	CASSNAVTSMNTEAFF
NA	TRBV29-1	NA	13	TRBJ1-1	TGCAGCGGGAGTGGAGGGCTCCGATCTGAAGCTTTCTTT	CSGSGGLRSEAFF
NA	TRBV5-6	NA	14	TRBJ1-4	TGTGCCACCAGTCTGAGTCCGGCTAATGAAAAACTGTTTTTT	CATSLSPANEKLFF
TRBD1	TRBV5-1	few	14	TRBJ1-2	TGCGCCAGCAGCGATTCCACAGGGGGCGAAGGCTACACCTTC	CASSDSTGGEGYTF
NA	TRBV20-1	NA	12	TRBJ1-1	TGCAGTGCTAGGATCCTGAACACTGAAGCTTTCTTT	CSARILNTEAFF
NA	TRBV7-2	NA	14	TRBJ2-7	TGTGCCAGCAGCTTAGTGAGACAGTCCTACGAGCAGTACTTC	CASSLVRQSYEQYF
TRBD2	TRBV20-1	NA	16	TRBJ2-1	TGCAGTGCGCTGACATTGGGACTAGCGGGCTACGATGAGCAGTTCTTC	CSALTLGLAGYDEQFF
TRBD1	TRBV28	NA	15	TRBJ2-7	TGTGCCAGCAGTCGTCCGGGACAGTCGCACTACGAGCAGTACTTC	CASSRPGQSHYEQYF
NA	TRBV6-5	few	16	TRBJ2-5	TGTGCCAGCAGTTACTCCGCGGCTCCCCCGCTGGAGACCCAGTACTTC	CASSYSAAPPLETQYF
TRBD1	TRBV9	few	14	TRBJ1-5	TGTGCCAGCAGCGTAGAAGGGGGCTTGACGCCCCAGCATTTT	CASSVEGGLTPQHF
NA	TRBV11-2	few	13	TRBJ1-1	TGTGCCAGCAGCTTAGATCCGACCCAAGGGGCTTTCTTT	CASSLDPTQGAFF
NA	TRBV3-1	NA	16	TRBJ1-2	TGTGCCAGCAGCCAAGGGTTATGGGCAGCGAACTATGGCTACACCTTC	CASSQGLWAANYGYTF
NA	TRBV7-3	few	16	TRBJ2-3	TGTGCCAGCAGCGATCGCCGAGGGGAGGAGACAGATACGCAGTATTTT	CASSDRRGEETDTQYF
TRBD2	TRBV12-5	NA	17	TRBJ2-7	TGTGCTAGTGGTTTGCCAACCCAGGGACTAGCGGGAGTCGAGCAGTACTTC	CASGLPTQGLAGVEQYF
NA	TRBV15	few	17	TRBJ1-5	TGTGCCACCAGCAGAGACCTGGGGGACGCGAGCAATCAGCCCCAGCATTTT	CATSRDLGDASNQPQHF
TRBD1	TRBV19	NA	15	TRBJ1-2	TGTGCCAGTAGAGAGGGACAGGCGTCTAACTATGGCTACACCTTC	CASREGQASNYGYTF
NA	TRBV27	NA	17	TRBJ2-6	TGTGCCAGCGCCGTAAGTTTTCAGGGAGCTGGGGCCAACGTCCTGACTTTC	CASAVSFQGAGANVLTF
NA	TRBV10-3	few	14	TRBJ2-1	TGTGCCATCAGTGAGTCGGGGGGGCGGAATGAGCAGTTCTTC	CAISESGGRNEQFF
NA	TRBV11-3	NA	14	TRBJ1-1	TGTGCCAGCAGCTTTACCGTCCGACCGAGTGAAGCTTTCTTT	CASSFTVRPSEAFF
NA	TRBV2	NA	12	TRBJ2-1	TGTGCCAGCAGTGAATGGCTTAGAGAGCAGTTCTTC	CASSEWLREQFF
NA	TRBV12-5	NA	12	TRBJ1-2	TGTGCTAGTGGTCTAAGGGTCCCTGGCTACACCTTC	CASGLRVPGYTF
TRBD1	TRBV5-1	NA	14	TRBJ2-7	TGCGCCAGCAGCACGTGTGGACAGGGGCAAGAGCAGTACTTC	CASSTCGQGQEQYF
NA	TRBV4-1	few	16	TRBJ1-6	TGCGCCAGCAGGCCGGACCCGAGCTCCTACAATTCACCCCTCCACTTT	CASRPDPSSYNSPLHF
TRBD1	TRBV20-1	few	13	TRBJ1-4	TGCAGTGCGGCGGGACAGGGCTTTCAAAAACTGTTTTTT	CSAAGQGFQKLFF
NA	TRBV27	NA	16	TRBJ2-6	TGTGCCAGCAGTGGGGCTTTAAGCTCTGGGGCCAACGTCCTGACTTTC	CASSGALSSGANVLTF
TRBD1	TRBV19	NA	12	TRBJ1-1	TGTGCCTGCCGGGACAGGGGCTCTGAAGCTTTCTTT	CACRDRGSEAFF
TRBD2	TRBV9	few	14	TRBJ2-3	TGTGCCAGCAGCGATAACGGGGGGGCGAATACGCAGTATTTT	CASSDNGGANTQYF
NA	TRBV28	few	11	TRBJ2-4	TGTGCCAGTTACTCGGGTAACATTCAGTACTTC	CASYSGNIQYF
TRBD2	TRBV4-1	few	15	TRBJ2-1	TGCGCCAGCAGCCCTCCTAGCGGGAGAGGCCATGAGCAGTTCTTC	CASSPPSGRGHEQFF
NA	TRBV27	many	13	TRBJ1-2	TGTGCCAGCAGTTGGGACGGTGCCTATGGCTACACCTTC	CASSWDGAYGYTF
TRBD2	TRBV5-1	NA	16	TRBJ2-2	TGCGCCAGCAGAAACTCCGGGCCCCGGGGGGCCGGGGAGCTGTTTTTT	CASRNSGPRGAGELFF
NA	TRBV7-8	NA	17	TRBJ2-1	TGTGCCAGCAGCGTTAGTGGCGGGCCCGGACGTTCGAGTGAGCAGTTCTTC	CASSVSGGPGRSSEQFF
NA	TRBV27	NA	13	TRBJ1-2	TGTGCCAGCAGTTTTGGCAGGGACTATGGCTACACCTTC	CASSFGRDYGYTF
NA	TRBV7-2	few	14	TRBJ2-4	TGTGCCAGCAGCTTAAGGGGGAACCAAAACATTCAGTACTTC	CASSLRGNQNIQYF
NA	TRBV11-2	NA	20	TRBJ1-4	TGTGCCAGCAGCTCCCTAGTAGGAGGGGATCGGTGGGCTCGTAATGAAAAACTGTTTTTT	CASSSLVGGDRWARNEKLFF
NA	TRBV7-9	few	10	TRBJ2-3	TGTGCCAGCCACGGGGATACGCAGTATTTT	CASHGDTQYF
NA	TRBV15	few	15	TRBJ2-6	TGTGCCACCAGCAGAGAGAGGGTTGGGGCCAACGTCCTGACTTTC	CATSRERVGANVLTF
TRBD2	TRBV7-9	NA	15	TRBJ2-5	TGTGCCAGCAGCCCATCCCGGGGGGGCGTTGAGACCCAGTACTTC	CASSPSRGGVETQYF
NA	TRBV19	NA	14	TRBJ2-1	TGTGCCAGTAGACTAACTAGCTCCTACAATGAGCAGTTCTTC	CASRLTSSYNEQFF
NA	TRBV28	many	14	TRBJ2-7	TGTGCCAGCAGTTTTGCCCTGGGCTCCTACGAGCAGTACTTC	CASSFALGSYEQYF
TRBD2	TRBV7-2	NA	13	TRBJ2-1	TGTGCCAGCAGGAGGCTAGCGGGCAATGAGCAGTTCTTC	CASRRLAGNEQFF
TRBD2	TRBV12-3/TRBV12-4	NA	14	TRBJ2-7	TGTGCCAGCAGCCCTAATAGCGGGAGGCGCGAGCAGTACTTC	CASSPNSGRREQYF
TRBD2	TRBV4-3	once	14	TRBJ2-1	TGCGCCAGCAGCCAAAGGAACGGGGAGGGCGAGCAGTTCTTC	CASSQRNGEGEQFF
NA	TRBV7-2	NA	14	TRBJ1-4	TGTGCCAGCAGCGTCGGGGACGCGTTGGCAAAACTGTTTTTT	CASSVGDALAKLFF
TRBD1	TRBV29-1	few	11	TRBJ2-1	TGCAGCGTACACAGGGGAAATGAGCAGTTCTTC	CSVHRGNEQFF
TRBD2	TRBV4-1	once	14	TRBJ2-7	TGCGCCAGCAGCCAAAATAGCGGGGTCTACGAGCAGTACTTC	CASSQNSGVYEQYF
NA	TRBV3-1	few	14	TRBJ2-3	TGTGCCAGCAGCCAATGGCGAGCCCCAGATACGCAGTATTTT	CASSQWRAPDTQYF